Each of the 16 T cell receptor beta chains below was sequenced from the same sample in a study of CD8 T cells in Susac syndrome. Reverse transcription of roughly 0.45 to 1 ug RNA used random hexamers. TCRdb independently ran MiXCR on the immunoSEQ multiplex PCR reads; one entry per CDR3 protein. The table records 150,000 to 190,000 distinct CDR3 sequences, about 95% of them present only once. Sequencing used CD8+ T cells from PBMCs. These receptors were collected from a human donor with multiple sclerosis.

The gene calls are TRBV24-1 and TRBJ2-3; D ambiguous. V lost 3 bases and J 3 bases, leaving 9 bases between the germline ends. This CDR3 comprises 14 residues. Germline CDR1 and CDR2: KGHDR and SFDVKD. CDR3 residues: CATSDPTGTDTQYF. CDR3 nucleotides: TGTGCCACCAGTGATCCGACCGGAACAGATACGCAGTATTTT.

This chain connects TRBV30 to TRBJ1-3; D might be TRBD1 (5 bases). With 4 bases removed from V and 4 bases from J, the gap between germline ends came to 14 bases. CDR1 is GTSNPN and CDR2 is SVGIG in the germline V gene (reference sequence). The CDR3 is 14 residues long. CDR3 coding DNA: TGTGCCTGGATGGGGGAGTCGGACGGAAACACCATATATTTT. Its translation is CAWMGESDGNTIYF.

The chain joins TRBV7-9 to TRBJ2-5; no definite D call. The V end lost 3 bases, the J end lost 7 bases, and 15 bases lay between the germline ends. Germline CDR1 is SEHNR and CDR2 is FQNEAQ (reference sequence). This CDR3 is 14 amino acids long. The CDR3 region is CASSLAFPNATQYF. In DNA form, the CDR3 reads TGTGCCAGCAGCTTGGCCTTCCCCAACGCGACCCAGTACTTC.

V and J are TRBV7-8 and TRBJ1-2, with 9 bases matching TRBD1. Germline V gene lookup returns CDR1 SGHVS and CDR2 FQNEAQ. This CDR3 contains 16 residues. V lost 1 base, J lost 4 bases, and 7 bases stayed unmatched. Here the CDR3 reads CASSLVLGQGSYGYTF. The CDR3 DNA sequence: TGTGCCAGCAGCTTAGTCCTGGGACAGGGTAGCTATGGCTACACCTTC.

The chain employs TRBV7-9 and TRBJ2-7; 7 nucleotides align to TRBD1. Trimming took 4 bases from V and 2 from J; bases not matched to a gene: 5. CDR1 is SEHNR and CDR2 is FQNEAQ in the germline V gene (reference sequence). The CDR3 covers 14 residues. The CDR3 DNA reads TGTGCCAGCAGCTCCCGGGACAGCGCCTACGAGCAGTACTTC. Encoded protein: CASSSRDSAYEQYF.

The J gene is TRBJ2-7, the V gene TRBV3-1; TRBD2 might be the D (6 bases). Trimming removed 1 base at V and 0 bases at J, with 10 bases between. CDR1 and CDR2 from the germline V gene are LGHDT and YNNKEL (reference sequence). The CDR3 is 15 amino acids. As DNA, the CDR3 is TGTGCCAGCAGCCAAGGTGCTAGCGCCTCCTACGAGCAGTACTTC. It translates to CASSQGASASYEQYF.

This chain connects TRBV6-1 to TRBJ1-2, with D possibly TRBD1 on 5 matching bases. Trimming removed 6 bases at V and 2 bases at J, with 16 bases between. The germline V gene encodes CDR1 MNHNS and CDR2 SASEGT. The CDR3 spans 15 residues. The CDR3 sequence is CASSEILGVNYGYTF. CDR3 sequence (DNA): TGTGCCAGCAGCGAAATCCTGGGGGTGAACTATGGCTACACCTTC.

The chain couples TRBV7-9 to TRBJ2-7; D is unclear. The CDR3 is 12 amino acids. Germline V CDR1 and CDR2: SEHNR, FQNEAQ (reference sequence). Trimming removed 5 bases from V and 0 bases from J, with 5 bases in between. CDR3 sequence reads: CASSTSSYEQYV. CDR3 nucleotides: TGTGCCAGCAGCACGAGCTCCTACGAGCAGTACGTC.

The chain links TRBV19 to TRBJ2-3; TRBD2 matches at 8 bases. V shed 4 bases and J 6 bases; nucleotides not matched to a gene: 6. From germline, CDR1 is LNHDA and CDR2 SQIVND (reference sequence). The CDR3 is made up of 14 amino acids. The CDR3 nucleotides are TGTGCCAGTAGTAACGGGGGGGCCAGGGATACGCAGTATTTT. This gives the protein CASSNGGARDTQYF.

The V call is TRBV25-1, the J call TRBJ1-1; weak D call: TRBD1 (5 bases). Germline CDR1 reads MGHDK; CDR2 reads SYGVNS. This CDR3 spans 12 amino acids. Deletions cut 10 bases from V and 3 bases from J, with 12 bases between. CDR3 in amino acids: CAIQGMDTEAFF. CDR3 nucleotide sequence: TGTGCCATCCAGGGCATGGACACTGAAGCTTTCTTT.

The chain combines TRBV10-3 with TRBJ1-2; D call uncertain. The CDR3 contains 13 residues. V was shortened by 6 bases and J by 4 bases, with 12 bases between the two germline ends. Germline V gene data show CDR1 as ENHRY and CDR2 as SYGVKD. The CDR3 loop is CAIREDIVYGYTF. As DNA, the CDR3 is TGTGCCATCAGAGAAGACATTGTCTATGGCTACACCTTC.

This chain joins TRBV15 and TRBJ1-1; D is ambiguous. The germline gives CDR1 LNHNV, CDR2 YYDKDF (reference sequence). This CDR3 is 14 amino acids long. Trimming cost V 0 bases and J 6 bases, with 11 bases left between them. In DNA form, the CDR3 reads TGTGCCACCAGCAGAGATCTCGGGGTTCCTGAAGCTTTCTTT. It is translated as CATSRDLGVPEAFF.

The chain joins TRBV9 to TRBJ1-5; D perhaps matches TRBD1 (6 bases). V lost 0 bases, J lost 9 bases, and 16 bases lay in between. The germline CDR1 and CDR2 sequences are SGDLS and YYNGEE. CDR3 length: 15 amino acids. CDR3 sequence reads: CASSVGGARQGPQHF. CDR3 bases: TGTGCCAGCAGCGTAGGGGGGGCGCGGCAAGGGCCCCAGCATTTT.

This clonotype was counted a single time. This rearrangement joins TRBV29-1 to TRBJ2-7; no reliable D call. Trimming took 3 bases from V and 2 from J, leaving 14 bases between them. The germline CDR1 and CDR2 sequences are SQVTM and ANQGSEA. The CDR3 loop spans 14 amino acids. The CDR3 here is CSVDTPGRPYEQYF. CDR3 nucleotide sequence: TGCAGCGTTGATACGCCAGGAAGACCCTACGAGCAGTACTTC.

The V call is TRBV30, the J call TRBJ1-1; D is perhaps TRBD1 (6 bases). The CDR3 loop spans 14 amino acids. The ends were cut back, 2 bases at V and 4 bases at J, with 14 bases in the middle. The germline CDR1 and CDR2 sequences are GTSNPN and SVGIG (reference sequence). CDR3 bases: TGTGCCTGGAGTTCGGGCAGGGGAGGCACTGAAGCTTTCTTT. Its translation is CAWSSGRGGTEAFF.

This chain uses TRBV2 with TRBJ2-6, with TRBD2 matching over 7 bases. In germline, CDR1 is SNHLY, CDR2 FYNNEI. The CDR3 contains 18 residues. V shed 0 bases and J 9 bases; nucleotides not matched to a gene: 14. The CDR3 spells CASSEAGGYSKTYNVLTF. For the CDR3, the DNA is TGTGCCAGCAGTGAAGCGGGAGGGTACTCGAAAACATACAACGTCCTGACTTTC.